This passage covers 28 T cell receptor beta chains from one sample sequenced in a study of T-cell memory formation after mild COVID-19 (dated by TCRdb to 2020 to 2022). Receptors were amplified or captured by 5' RACE. For sequencing, an Illumina NovaSeq 6000 was employed. Clones were called with MiXCR by TCRdb after fastp trimmed the public reads at Q25, and only in-frame beta chains were retained. Records with the same CDR3 protein are collapsed into one entry carrying the most frequent genes and DNA. This sample has approximately 50,000 distinct CDR3 sequences in its table, and around 10% of those were observed once. In total, the top ten clones hold approximately 10% of the sample. Material: PBMCs or a T cell subset sorted from them (not recorded which). These receptors came from an adult woman who had mild COVID-19 (a few samples of this study predate the infection). The sample titles of this study are shuffled in the database, so cell type and time point are left out; the donor was told from shared clones.

This clonotype was recorded a few times. This chain uses TRBV5-5 with TRBJ2-7; 10 bases are shared with TRBD2. V was clipped by 4 bases and J by 3 bases; unmatched bases: 7. The CDR3 totals 15 residues. The V gene's germline CDR1 is SGHKS and CDR2 YYEKEE (reference sequence). The CDR3 sequence: CASSRAGGQSYEQYF. The CDR3 DNA sequence: TGTGCCAGCAGCAGAGCGGGGGGGCAAAGCTACGAGCAGTACTTC.

The chain has TRBV5-4 and TRBJ2-3; 13 nucleotides line up with TRBD2. The CDR3 is 15 amino acids. Germline V CDR1 and CDR2: SGHNT, YYREEE (reference sequence). The J segment lost 6 bases and the V segment lost 4 bases, leaving 5 bases of the junction unmatched. The CDR3 protein is CASSGSGLAGDTQYF. The DNA for the CDR3 is TGTGCCAGCAGCGGATCGGGACTAGCGGGGGATACGCAGTATTTT.

This clonotype was picked up many times. The chain combines TRBV12-3 or TRBV12-4 with TRBJ2-1; TRBD2 matches at 10 bases. The ends lost 3 bases at V and 0 bases at J; junction bases unmatched: 5. This CDR3 comprises 17 residues. The CDR3 nucleotides read TGTGCCAGCAGTTTGAGAATAGCGGGGGGCTCCTACAATGAGCAGTTCTTC. Protein: CASSLRIAGGSYNEQFF.

This clonotype was picked up many times. V and J are TRBV7-8 and TRBJ2-7, with 11 nucleotides matching TRBD2. The CDR3 has 14 residues. The V and J ends lost 7 bases and 2 bases, in that order; junction bases with no gene match: 4. CDR1 is SGHVS and CDR2 is FQNEAQ in the germline V gene. The CDR3 DNA is TGTGCCAGCACCAGGACTAGCGGGCCCTACGAGCAGTACTTC. Translated: CASTRTSGPYEQYF.

This clonotype was detected many times. V usage is TRBV6-5 and J usage is TRBJ1-1; D not certain. The V end lost 0 bases, the J end lost 5 bases, and 13 bases lay between the germline ends. The CDR3 is 15 amino acids. Germline V gene data show CDR1 as MNHEY and CDR2 as SVGAGI. The CDR3 region is CASSYSYGDGTEAFF. In nucleotides, the CDR3 is TGTGCCAGCAGTTACTCGTACGGGGATGGAACTGAAGCTTTCTTT.

This clonotype showed up just a few times. The genes are TRBV4-2 and TRBJ1-1; D call uncertain. V was pared by 2 bases and J by 7 bases, with 8 bases between. The CDR3 extends over 12 amino acids. Germline values: CDR1 LGHNA, CDR2 YNFKEQ. This CDR3 is CASSQLTNEAFF. The DNA for the CDR3 is TGTGCCAGCAGCCAATTGACAAATGAAGCTTTCTTT.

At least ten counts were recorded for this clonotype. The gene calls are TRBV30 and TRBJ2-3, with D perhaps matching TRBD2 (6 bases). The CDR3 spans 14 residues. Deletions cut 6 bases from V and 1 base from J, with 14 bases between. Germline CDR1 reads GTSNPN; CDR2 reads SVGIG (reference sequence). CDR3 region: CACRWGLRTDTQYF. The CDR3 DNA reads as TGTGCCTGTAGATGGGGACTGCGCACAGATACGCAGTATTTT.

This clonotype was seen at least ten times. The chain employs TRBV21-1 and TRBJ2-3; TRBD2, the table's D call, lacks a check against the DNA. TRBV21-1 is labeled a pseudogene. The CDR3 is 15 amino acids. CDR3 amino acids: CASSKVGGVPDTQYF. CDR3 nucleotides: TGTGCCAGCAGCAAAGTAGGGGGAGTTCCAGATACGCAGTATTTT.

In this sample, this clonotype turned up a few times. The chain joins TRBV6-2 or TRBV6-3 to TRBJ2-7, with a weak D call TRBD1 (5 bases). CDR1 and CDR2 (germline): MNHEY, SVGEGT. This CDR3 contains 13 residues. Trimming shortened V by 9 bases and J by 7 bases, and 19 bases separated the two germline ends. The CDR3 DNA reads TGTGCCAGTAAGGAGCGTGACGCAGGGGAGCAGTACTTC. This codes for CASKERDAGEQYF.

This clonotype was counted a few times. The rearrangement links TRBV25-1 to TRBJ2-2; D may be TRBD1 (5 bases). The germline V and J ends were trimmed by 4 bases and 6 bases, with 18 bases remaining between them. This CDR3 is built from 16 residues. Germline V lookup: CDR1 MGHDK, CDR2 SYGVNS. The CDR3 here is CASSAGPDVWSGELFF. The DNA of the CDR3 is TGTGCCAGCAGTGCAGGGCCCGACGTTTGGTCCGGGGAGCTGTTTTTT.

This clonotype came up a few times. The rearrangement links TRBV20-1 to TRBJ1-4, with 10 bases matching TRBD1. Germline V gene lookup returns CDR1 DFQATT and CDR2 SNEGSKA (reference sequence). Trimming removed 2 bases from V and 7 bases from J; junction bases left unmatched: 7. The CDR3 extends over 15 amino acids. In DNA form, the CDR3 reads TGCAGTGCTAGACGGCGACAGGGGGCGGGTGAAAAACTGTTTTTT. It is translated as CSARRRQGAGEKLFF.

Worth noting for this clonotype: It may be a read error: a sequence one base away is much more abundant. This sequence joins TRBV4-2 and TRBJ2-2; the D gene is possibly TRBD1 (6 bases). The germline V gene encodes CDR1 LGHNA and CDR2 YNFKEQ. The CDR3 runs 15 residues. CDR3 sequence: CASSQADSYTGEMFF. Written as DNA, the CDR3 is TGTGCCAGCAGCCAAGCGGACAGTTACACCGGGGAGATGTTTTTT.

This chain connects TRBV7-6 to TRBJ2-6; weak D call: TRBD2 (5 bases). The CDR3 has 17 residues. The germline V gene encodes CDR1 SGHVS and CDR2 FNYEAQ. Trimming removed 3 bases at V and 0 bases at J, with 12 bases between. CDR3 protein: CASSFGLAGSGANVLTF. The CDR3 DNA sequence: TGTGCCAGCAGCTTTGGGCTAGCAGGCTCTGGGGCCAACGTCCTGACTTTC. The full variable domain, with the rest looked up from reference TRBV7-6 and TRBJ2-6, is GAGVSQSPRYKVTKRGQDVALRCDPISGHVSLYWYRQALGQGPEFLTYFNYEAQQDKSGLPNDRFSAERPEGSISTLTIQRTEQRDSAMYRCASSFGLAGSGANVLTFGAGSRLTVL.

This clonotype was picked up many times. The chain couples TRBV5-1 to TRBJ2-7, with TRBD2 matching over 13 bases. Germline CDR1 reads SGHRS; CDR2 reads YFSETQ. The CDR3 is 16 amino acids. Trimming took 2 bases from V and 9 from J; bases not matched to a gene: 11. CDR3 DNA: TGCGCCAGCAGCTTATCAAGGACTAGCGGGAGAGAAGGGCAGTACTTC. Amino acid sequence: CASSLSRTSGREGQYF. The whole variable domain, remainder taken from reference TRBV5-1 and TRBJ2-7, is KAGVTQTPRYLIKTRGQQVTLSCSPISGHRSVSWYQQTPGQGLQFLFEYFSETQRNKGNFPGRFSGRQFSNSRSEMNVSTLELGDSALYLCASSLSRTSGREGQYFGPGTRLTVT.

This chain links TRBV5-1 with TRBJ1-5; the match to TRBD1 covers 9 bases. V trimming: 2 bases; J trimming: 6 bases; junction bases outside the gene matches: 0. The germline V gene encodes CDR1 SGHRS and CDR2 YFSETQ. This CDR3 is 13 amino acids long. DNA of the CDR3: TGCGCCAGCAGCTTACAGGGGGCTCAGCCCCAGCATTTT. The encoded protein is CASSLQGAQPQHF.

This chain uses TRBV18 with TRBJ1-1; D not resolved. The CDR3 contains 13 residues. The V gene lost 3 bases and the J gene lost 0 bases, with 5 bases spanning the gap. Looked up from germline, CDR1 is KGHSH and CDR2 is LQKENI. The CDR3 DNA reads TGTGCCAGCTCACCTGGGATGAACACTGAAGCTTTCTTT. This codes for CASSPGMNTEAFF.

This clonotype was detected only a few times. This chain uses TRBV5-6 with TRBJ2-7; D call uncertain. Trimming cost V 5 bases and J 6 bases, with 15 bases left between them. The CDR3 contains 13 residues. The germline V gene encodes CDR1 SGHDT and CDR2 YYEEEE. This CDR3 is CASSFTGSPEQYF. The CDR3 DNA sequence: TGTGCCAGCAGTTTTACTGGCTCCCCCGAGCAGTACTTC.

Only a few counts were recorded for this clonotype. V usage is TRBV4-1 and J usage is TRBJ2-7, with TRBD1 matching over 8 bases. Germline V CDR1 and CDR2: MGHRA, YSYEKL. J was trimmed by 0 bases and V by 0 bases; bases with no gene match: 7. This CDR3 is 17 amino acids long. CDR3 sequence reads: CASSQDQRTGTSYEQYF. For the CDR3, the DNA is TGCGCCAGCAGCCAAGATCAAAGGACAGGGACCTCCTACGAGCAGTACTTC.

This sequence joins TRBV20-1 and TRBJ2-3; D unresolved. Germline V lookup: CDR1 DFQATT, CDR2 SNEGSKA (reference sequence). The CDR3 covers 14 residues. Between the trimmed V and J ends, which lost 6 bases and 0 bases, there was a span of 13 bases. The CDR3 nucleotides are TGCAGTGCCACCCACCCGCCTAGCACAGATACGCAGTATTTT. Amino acids: CSATHPPSTDTQYF.

This clonotype was seen more than once but under ten times. The chain links TRBV4-1 to TRBJ2-7, with D maybe TRBD1 (6 bases). Trimming removed 2 bases from V and 2 bases from J, with 16 bases in between. The CDR3 sequence is 16 residues long. Germline CDR1 is MGHRA and CDR2 is YSYEKL. DNA of the CDR3: TGCGCCAGCAGCCAACCTTTCAGGGGCGCTACCTACGAGCAGTACTTC. Translation gives CASSQPFRGATYEQYF.

The gene calls are TRBV29-1 and TRBJ2-1; TRBD1 aligns across 8 bases. The CDR3 sequence is 18 residues long. Germline CDR1 is SQVTM and CDR2 is ANQGSEA. After removal of 7 bases from V and 2 bases from J, the junction contained 19 bases not matched to a gene. CDR3 sequence: CSASAGTGPHLTYNEQFF. The CDR3 DNA reads TGCAGCGCCTCTGCCGGGACAGGCCCCCATCTGACCTACAATGAGCAGTTCTTC.

The rearrangement joins TRBV20-1 to TRBJ2-2; tentative D call: TRBD1 (6 bases). This CDR3 has 14 residues. V lost 4 bases and J lost 0, with 9 bases in between. CDR1 is DFQATT and CDR2 is SNEGSKA in the germline V gene (reference sequence). The CDR3 DNA is TGCAGTGCTACGGGACATTCGAACACCGGGGAGCTGTTTTTT. Translation gives CSATGHSNTGELFF.

This clonotype was counted a few times. The gene calls are TRBV21-1 and TRBJ1-3. TRBV21-1 constitutes a pseudogene. This CDR3 comprises 14 residues. The CDR3 DNA is TGTGCCAGCAGCAAAGAAGGGTCTGGAAACACCATATATTTT. Amino acid sequence: CASSKEGSGNTIYF.

The sample holds many counts of this clonotype. The chain links TRBV20-1 to TRBJ2-1; 8 bases are a match to TRBD2. The germline gives CDR1 DFQATT, CDR2 SNEGSKA (reference sequence). V dropped 6 bases and J dropped 5; count of bases not matched to a gene: 9. The CDR3 runs to 14 residues. The CDR3 coding sequence is TGCAGTGCCCCTCACATAGCGGGAAACAATGAGCAGTTCTTC. Its translation is CSAPHIAGNNEQFF.

This clonotype was picked up many times. V gene TRBV18 combines with J gene TRBJ2-5, with unresolved D. Trimming took off 5 bases at V and 4 bases at J, with 8 bases between the two ends. CDR3 length: 12 amino acids. Germline CDR1 KGHSH, CDR2 LQKENI. CDR3 nucleotide sequence: TGTGCCAGCTCAGGCGGTTTAGAGACCCAGTACTTC. This translates into CASSGGLETQYF.

The V and J genes are TRBV29-1 and TRBJ1-1; possibly TRBD1 for D (6 bases). Looked up from germline, CDR1 is SQVTM and CDR2 is ANQGSEA. The CDR3 contains 14 residues. Trimming left V 6 bases short and J 0 bases short, with 14 bases between. The DNA of the CDR3 is TGCAGCGTCATCCCCAGGGGCTTGAACACTGAAGCTTTCTTT. Amino acids: CSVIPRGLNTEAFF.

This clonotype turned up a few times. The CDR3 region is CSAGYDGYSNQPQHF. As DNA, the CDR3 is TGCAGTGCTGGTTACGACGGGTATAGCAATCAGCCCCAGCATTTT. The gene calls are TRBV20-1 and TRBJ1-5; D ambiguous. Looked up from germline, CDR1 is DFQATT and CDR2 is SNEGSKA (reference sequence). V was clipped by 5 bases and J by 0 bases, with 14 bases between them. This CDR3 has 15 residues.

This clonotype has just a few counts. In nucleotides, the CDR3 is TGTGCCAGCAGCGCCGGGGGACGGAGTAATCAGCCCCAGCATTTT. This codes for CASSAGGRSNQPQHF. The chain joins TRBV9 to TRBJ1-5, with D maybe TRBD1 (5 bases). This CDR3 is 15 amino acids long. V lost 3 bases and J 4 bases, leaving 14 bases between the germline ends. Germline CDR1 is SGDLS and CDR2 is YYNGEE.